The next 15 T cell receptor beta chains were all read from a single sample in a study of blood T cells in healthy people across ages. Using a J-beta primer mix together with a sample-barcoded 5' primer, a second PCR was run for about 7 to 12 cycles. TCRdb processed the 5' RACE reads anew with MiXCR; each CDR3 protein has one entry. Of hundreds of thousands of distinct CDR3 sequences in the sample, roughly 56% were seen once. Source material: blood. The receptors were gathered from a middle-aged man in good health.

This sequence joins TRBV20-1 and TRBJ2-7; D possibly corresponds to TRBD1 (6 bases). The CDR3 covers 15 residues. Germline values: CDR1 DFQATT, CDR2 SNEGSKA (reference sequence). Trimming left V 4 bases short and J 2 bases short, with 18 bases between. The DNA for the CDR3 is TGCAGTGCTAAGAGGGCTTTGGACAGCGCCTACGAGCAGTACTTC. It yields the protein CSAKRALDSAYEQYF.

V is TRBV28 and J is TRBJ1-2; tentative D call: TRBD1 (6 bases). This CDR3 spans 12 amino acids. Germline CDR1 MDHEN, CDR2 SYDVKM. The V end was cut by 2 bases, the J end by 7 bases, with 8 bases between. The CDR3 protein is CASSLPGAGYTF. CDR3 sequence (DNA): TGTGCCAGCAGTTTACCAGGGGCTGGCTACACCTTC.

The gene calls are TRBV20-1 and TRBJ2-3; 10 bases agree with TRBD1. The ends lost 1 base at V and 4 bases at J; junction bases unmatched: 5. In germline, CDR1 is DFQATT, CDR2 SNEGSKA (reference sequence). The CDR3 is 15 residues long. The CDR3 loop reads CSARGTGGMPDTQYF. The CDR3 DNA follows: TGCAGTGCTAGAGGGACAGGGGGAATGCCAGATACGCAGTATTTT.

The table lists this clonotype with a few counts. This sequence joins TRBV20-1 and TRBJ2-5; D call uncertain. CDR1 and CDR2 from the germline V gene are DFQATT and SNEGSKA (reference sequence). V shed 0 bases and J shed 6 bases, with 8 bases lying between them. The CDR3 is made up of 12 amino acids. The CDR3 nucleotides read TGCAGTGCTAGAGAAGGCGGACAGACCCAGTACTTC. Protein product: CSAREGGQTQYF.

V and J are TRBV27 and TRBJ2-3; 7 bases line up with TRBD2. V dropped 6 bases and J dropped 7; count of bases not matched to a gene: 13. The CDR3 has 15 amino acids. The germline CDR1 and CDR2 sequences are MNHEY and SMNVEV (reference sequence). This CDR3 is CASSPGLAVRHTQYF. CDR3 bases: TGTGCCAGCAGCCCAGGGCTAGCGGTGAGGCATACGCAGTATTTT.

The rearrangement joins TRBV18 to TRBJ1-1; the match to TRBD1 covers 9 bases. CDR1 KGHSH and CDR2 LQKENI come from the germline V gene. V lost 5 bases and J lost 0; bases outside the gene matches: 7. The length of the CDR3 is 16 residues. CDR3 loop: CASSSDRGTMNTEAFF. DNA for the CDR3: TGTGCCAGCTCATCGGACAGGGGAACTATGAACACTGAAGCTTTCTTT. The full variable domain, in which reference TRBV18 and TRBJ1-1 provide the parts outside the CDR3, is NAGVMQNPRHLVRRRGQEARLRCSPMKGHSHVYWYRQLPEEGLKFMVYLQKENIIDESGMPKERFSAEFPKEGPSILRIQQVVRGDSAAYFCASSSDRGTMNTEAFFGQGTRLTVV.

This clonotype was counted a few times. The gene calls are TRBV7-2 and TRBJ2-5; D possibly corresponds to TRBD2 (7 bases). Trimming removed 7 bases at V and 3 bases at J, with 18 bases between. This CDR3 comprises 15 residues. Germline CDR1 is SGHTA and CDR2 is FQGNSA. In nucleotides, the CDR3 is TGTGCCAGCACCCGGGGGGCGGGAACAGAAGAGACCCAGTACTTC. Its translation: CASTRGAGTEETQYF.

The rearrangement links TRBV6-1 to TRBJ2-7; D is perhaps TRBD1 (6 bases). V was clipped by 8 bases and J by 2 bases, with 7 bases between them. CDR1 and CDR2 (germline): MNHNS, SASEGT. The CDR3 runs 11 residues. CDR3 DNA sequence: TGTGCCAGCCGACAGGCCTACGAGCAGTACTTC. Translation gives CASRQAYEQYF.

The chain couples TRBV25-1 to TRBJ2-6; D is possibly TRBD2 (6 bases). The CDR3 is 17 residues long. Deletions cut 5 bases from V and 6 bases from J, with 20 bases between. Germline loops: CDR1 MGHDK, CDR2 SYGVNS. The CDR3 sequence is CASSPLASNFEANVLTF. The CDR3 region has the DNA TGTGCCAGCAGTCCCCTAGCGAGTAACTTTGAGGCCAACGTCCTGACTTTC.

CDR3 DNA: TGCGCCAGCAGCTTCGTGTCGGTTGGGACTAGCGGGTTTTACGAGCAGTACTTC. Protein product: CASSFVSVGTSGFYEQYF. The chain carries TRBV5-1 and TRBJ2-7; 12 nucleotides align to TRBD2. Germline V gives CDR1 SGHRS, CDR2 YFSETQ. V lost 2 bases and J lost 4; bases outside the gene matches: 13. The CDR3 is 18 amino acids.

The rearrangement joins TRBV11-2 to TRBJ2-1, with TRBD2 as a possible D gene (7 bases). Germline values: CDR1 SGHAT, CDR2 FQNNGV. CDR3 length: 14 amino acids. The V and J ends lost 5 bases and 9 bases respectively, with 17 bases between them. In nucleotides, the CDR3 is TGTGCCAGCAGCCAGGTGGGGGGGCTGGCTGAGCAGTTCTTC. This codes for CASSQVGGLAEQFF.

There are a few counts of this clonotype. The CDR3 reads CASSAVPGQGRLAGAYEQYF. The DNA for the CDR3 is TGTGCCAGCAGCGCCGTCCCGGGCCAGGGGAGGCTAGCGGGAGCCTACGAGCAGTACTTC. The chain has TRBV6-1 and TRBJ2-7, with TRBD2 matching over 10 bases. The trim removed 6 bases at V and 2 bases at J, leaving 22 bases unmatched. The V gene's germline CDR1 is MNHNS and CDR2 SASEGT. The CDR3 runs to 20 residues.

This clonotype showed up just once. The V call is TRBV6-5, the J call TRBJ2-7, with D possibly TRBD1 on 6 matching bases. The CDR3 totals 15 residues. CDR1 is MNHEY, CDR2 SVGAGI, per germline. The V end was cut by 8 bases, the J end by 2 bases, with 19 bases between. DNA of the CDR3: TGTGCCAGCTCAGCCGTCGGGACAAAAACCTACGAGCAGTACTTC. Protein sequence: CASSAVGTKTYEQYF.

This clonotype was seen at least ten times. V usage is TRBV7-9 and J usage is TRBJ1-2; D remains unclear. Trimming removed 5 bases from V and 4 bases from J, with 17 bases in between. The CDR3 runs to 15 residues. Germline loops: CDR1 SEHNR, CDR2 FQNEAQ (reference sequence). The CDR3 sequence: CASSVTLEDSYGYTF. The CDR3 DNA reads as TGTGCCAGCAGCGTAACCCTAGAAGACTCCTATGGCTACACCTTC.

The chain combines TRBV18 with TRBJ2-7, with D perhaps matching TRBD2 (6 bases). Germline-derived CDR1 and CDR2 are KGHSH and LQKENI. CDR3 size: 17 residues. Trimming shortened V by 6 bases and J by 2 bases, and 23 bases separated the two germline ends. The CDR3 region has the DNA TGTGCCAGCTCTTCTGGTGTTAGTGCTAGCGTGACCTACGAGCAGTACTTC. It is translated as CASSSGVSASVTYEQYF.